This TCR beta chain was profiled in a study of siplizumab effects on memory and regulatory T cells. Study-wide points: With siplizumab, cumulative frequency of CD4+ memory-derived alloreactive sequences dropped significantly. Unstimulated subsets were the mapping target of only a minor fraction of alloreactive clones. The study found naive T cells seemingly more diverse than memory cells and seemingly major alloresponse contributors.

The assay looked at approximately 10^5 TCR templates in each sample. Generated by immunoSEQ multiplex PCR, the TCRdb table keeps only in-frame clones and is missing some. Among under 70,000 clones listed, roughly 85% were seen once. About this clone itself: The antigen is not known.

This receptor was taken from a human donor in good health. Sequenced: memory CD4+ T cells sorted from blood.

CDR3 protein: CASSVGQTYEQYF. CDR3 in DNA: TGCGCCAGCAGTGTGGGACAAACCTACGAGCAGTACTTC. This chain joins TRBV10-1 and TRBJ2-7, with D possibly being TRBD1 (6 bases). Germline loops: CDR1 WNHNN, CDR2 SYGVQD (reference sequence). The V and J ends lost 4 bases and 2 bases respectively, with 9 bases between them. The CDR3 runs 13 residues.